This T cell receptor beta chain was sequenced during a study of control samples from healthy donors and cancer patients. Generated by immunoSEQ multiplex PCR, the TCRdb table keeps only in-frame clones and is missing some. The profile covers fewer than 500,000 clones, with roughly 90% appearing a single time and 5.5% to 8% taken by the ten largest. V dropped 0 bases and J dropped 5; count of bases not matched to a gene: 4. Germline V CDR1 and CDR2: SGHVS, FNYEAQ. The CDR3 is made up of 17 amino acids. The sequence derives from a man aged 35 to 55 with head and neck cancer. Sequencing used PBMCs. The gene calls are TRBV7-6 and TRBJ1-6, with TRBD1 matching over 10 bases. CDR3 sequence reads: CASSLALGTGDNSPLHF. The CDR3 nucleotides are TGTGCCAGCAGCTTAGCCCTTGGGACAGGGGATAATTCACCCCTCCACTTT. The full variable domain, its missing parts supplied by reference TRBV7-6 and TRBJ1-6, is GAGVSQSPRYKVTKRGQDVALRCDPISGHVSLYWYRQALGQGPEFLTYFNYEAQQDKSGLPNDRFSAERPEGSISTLTIQRTEQRDSAMYRCASSLALGTGDNSPLHFGNGTRLTVT.